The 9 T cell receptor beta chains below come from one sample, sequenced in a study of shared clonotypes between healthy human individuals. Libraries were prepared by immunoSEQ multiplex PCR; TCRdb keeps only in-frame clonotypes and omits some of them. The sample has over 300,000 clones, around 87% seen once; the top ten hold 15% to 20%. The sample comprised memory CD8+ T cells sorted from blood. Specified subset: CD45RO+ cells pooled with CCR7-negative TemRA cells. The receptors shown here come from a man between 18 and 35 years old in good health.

CDR3 sequence: CASSLFVSLGTSGYEQYF. CDR3 in DNA: TGTGCCAGCAGCTTATTTGTCTCATTAGGGACTAGCGGCTACGAGCAGTACTTC. The V gene is TRBV7-6, the J gene TRBJ2-7, with 11 bases aligning to TRBD2. Germline loops: CDR1 SGHVS, CDR2 FNYEAQ. V was pared by 2 bases and J by 3 bases, with 12 bases of the junction left unmatched. The CDR3 length is 18 residues.

CDR3 nucleotide sequence: TGTGCCAGCAGTTCCACAGGGGTTGTCACAGATACGCAGTATTTT. This sequence encodes CASSSTGVVTDTQYF. V and J are TRBV6-5 and TRBJ2-3; 7 bases align to TRBD1. The CDR3 extends over 15 amino acids. V shed 4 bases and J 2 bases; nucleotides not matched to a gene: 6. Germline V gene lookup returns CDR1 MNHEY and CDR2 SVGAGI.

The CDR3, as DNA: TGCGCCAGCAGTCGCGACAGGGACTGGTACGAGCAGTACTTC. Translation gives CASSRDRDWYEQYF. The chain has TRBV5-1 and TRBJ2-7, with D tentatively TRBD1 (7 bases). The V gene lost 5 bases and the J gene lost 4 bases, with 16 bases spanning the gap. The CDR3 is 14 residues long. From germline, CDR1 is SGHRS and CDR2 YFSETQ.

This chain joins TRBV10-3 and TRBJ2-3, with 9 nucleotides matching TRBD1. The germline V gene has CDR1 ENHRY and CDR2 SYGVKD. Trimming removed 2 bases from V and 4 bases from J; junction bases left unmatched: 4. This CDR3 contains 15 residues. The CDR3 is CAISEPGQGSDTQYF. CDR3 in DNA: TGTGCCATCAGTGAGCCGGGACAGGGCTCAGATACGCAGTATTTT.

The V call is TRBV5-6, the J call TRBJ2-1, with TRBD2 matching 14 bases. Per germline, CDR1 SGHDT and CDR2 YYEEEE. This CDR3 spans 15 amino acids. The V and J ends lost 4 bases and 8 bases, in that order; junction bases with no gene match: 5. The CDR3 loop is CASSLGLAGAHEQFF. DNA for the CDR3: TGTGCCAGCAGCCTGGGACTAGCGGGAGCACATGAGCAGTTCTTC.

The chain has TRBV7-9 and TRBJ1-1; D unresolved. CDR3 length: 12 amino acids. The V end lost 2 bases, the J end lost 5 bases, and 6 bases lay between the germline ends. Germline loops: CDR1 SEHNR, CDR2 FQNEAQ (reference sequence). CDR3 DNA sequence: TGTGCCAGCAGCTTAAGGGTTACTGAAGCTTTCTTT. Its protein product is CASSLRVTEAFF.

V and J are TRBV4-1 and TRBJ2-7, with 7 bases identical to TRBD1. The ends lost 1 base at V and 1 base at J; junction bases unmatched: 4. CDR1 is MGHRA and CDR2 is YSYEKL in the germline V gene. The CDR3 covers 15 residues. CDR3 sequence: CASSQGQGESYEQYF. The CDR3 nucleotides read TGCGCCAGCAGCCAAGGACAGGGAGAGTCCTACGAGCAGTACTTC.

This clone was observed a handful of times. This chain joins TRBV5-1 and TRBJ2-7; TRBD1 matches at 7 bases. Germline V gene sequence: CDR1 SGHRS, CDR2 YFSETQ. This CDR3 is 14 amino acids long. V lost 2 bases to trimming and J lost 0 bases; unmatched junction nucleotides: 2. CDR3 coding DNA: TGCGCCAGCAGCTTCAGGGGGAGCTCCTACGAGCAGTACTTC. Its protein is CASSFRGSSYEQYF.

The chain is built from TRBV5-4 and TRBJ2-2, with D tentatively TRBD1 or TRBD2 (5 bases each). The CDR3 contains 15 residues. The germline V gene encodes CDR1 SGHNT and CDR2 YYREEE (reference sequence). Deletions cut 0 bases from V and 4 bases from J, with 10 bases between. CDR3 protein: CASSLALGVTGELFF. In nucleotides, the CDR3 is TGTGCCAGCAGCTTGGCTCTGGGGGTCACCGGGGAGCTGTTTTTT.